The source of this T cell receptor (beta chain) is a study of shared clonotypes between healthy human individuals. The overall study: The study used three CD4 naive, three CD4 memory, two CD8 naive and one CD8 memory plate per donor. Study results and caveats: Only blood underwent sampling, and tissue repertoires likely differ.

To note about this clone: The antigen is not known. This sample also contains other DNA sequences that code for the same CDR3.

Produced via immunoSEQ multiplex PCR; TCRdb's table is partial and in-frame only. The data show about 2.4 million clones, approximately 94% seen once. Germline V lookup: CDR1 SGHTA, CDR2 FQGNSA. With 0 bases removed from V and 0 bases from J, the gap between germline ends came to 6 bases. The CDR3 is 14 residues long. The sequenced sample was naive CD4+ T cells from PBMCs. The sample's subset: CD45RA+ positively selected. The origin of this receptor is a man between 18 and 35 years old in good health. Some clones in this sample may be carry-over from other donors' samples. The chain has TRBV7-2 and TRBJ2-7; no definite D call. The CDR3 reads CASSLAGGSYEQYF. The CDR3 region has the DNA TGTGCCAGCAGCTTAGCTGGCGGCTCCTACGAGCAGTACTTC.